One and the same sample provided the 8 T cell receptor beta chains below, sequenced in a study of blood T cell repertoires in COVID-19. Using immunoSEQ multiplex PCR, the repertoire was profiled, and TCRdb retains in-frame clones only, with some absent. The sample includes 150,000 to 200,000 clones, roughly 84% of them seen just once. Sequenced material: PBMCs or T cells enriched from blood (not recorded which). Every receptor here comes from a woman aged 25-40 years who had been exposed to COVID-19.

As concerns this clone: In the same sample, other DNA sequences code for this CDR3. CDR3 sequence: CASSLGQTNSPLHF. DNA of the CDR3: TGTGCCAGCAGCCTGGGACAGACCAATTCACCCCTCCACTTT. The chain links TRBV7-3 to TRBJ1-6, with 7 bases aligning to TRBD1. With V trimmed by 5 bases and J by 7 bases, 5 bases remained unmatched. The CDR3 covers 14 residues. Germline V gene sequence: CDR1 SGHTA, CDR2 FQGTGA.

This clone was detected only a few times. The chain combines TRBV18 with TRBJ1-5; 10 bases line up with TRBD1. The CDR3 loop spans 16 amino acids. CDR1 is KGHSH and CDR2 is LQKENI in the germline V gene. V was pared by 1 base and J by 2 bases, with 2 bases of the junction left unmatched. CDR3 sequence reads: CASSPLGTGGNQPQHF. DNA of the CDR3: TGTGCCAGCTCACCACTCGGGACAGGGGGCAATCAGCCCCAGCATTTT.

The rearrangement links TRBV7-6 to TRBJ2-1, with TRBD2 matching over 7 bases. Germline V lookup: CDR1 SGHVS, CDR2 FNYEAQ. The V gene end was trimmed by 0 bases and the J gene end by 7 bases; junction bases not matched to a gene: 12. This CDR3 comprises 17 residues. CDR3 loop: CASSLASGTTAANEQFF. Written as DNA, the CDR3 is TGTGCCAGCAGCTTAGCCTCTGGGACTACGGCCGCTAATGAGCAGTTCTTC.

The chain recombines TRBV7-6 with TRBJ1-2; tentative D call: TRBD1 (6 bases). CDR3 size: 17 residues. The V end lost 4 bases, the J end lost 3 bases, and 21 bases lay between the germline ends. The germline gives CDR1 SGHVS, CDR2 FNYEAQ. CDR3 loop: CASSSPNDTGKDYGYTF. The CDR3 DNA sequence: TGTGCCAGCAGCTCCCCCAACGATACAGGGAAGGACTATGGCTACACCTTC.

This clone came up once. The chain recombines TRBV28 with TRBJ1-2, with D uncertain. This CDR3 spans 13 amino acids. Germline values: CDR1 MDHEN, CDR2 SYDVKM. The V end was cut by 6 bases, the J end by 4 bases, with 12 bases between. In nucleotides, the CDR3 is TGTGCCAGCAGAGACACTCAAGGCTATGGCTACACCTTC. Translating it yields CASRDTQGYGYTF.

The rearrangement joins TRBV10-3 to TRBJ1-2; TRBD1 matches 10 bases. The CDR3 has 14 residues. Germline lookup yields CDR1 ENHRY and CDR2 SYGVKD. V shed 3 bases, J shed 6 bases, and the junction held 4 bases outside the gene matches. The CDR3 coding sequence is TGTGCCATCAGTGACGTGGGGACAGGGGATGGCTACACCTTC. It specifies CAISDVGTGDGYTF.

V and J are TRBV7-9 and TRBJ1-2; unclear D gene. Germline loops: CDR1 SEHNR, CDR2 FQNEAQ (reference sequence). This CDR3 has 17 residues. V was trimmed by 5 bases and J by 4 bases, leaving 23 bases between them. This CDR3 reads CASSPTGGREKIYGYTF. The CDR3 nucleotides read TGTGCCAGCAGCCCCACGGGCGGCCGGGAAAAAATCTATGGCTACACCTTC.

The CDR3 DNA sequence: TGTGCCTGGAGATTGTGGGGGGGTCGGGAGACCCAGTACTTC. Protein sequence: CAWRLWGGRETQYF. The chain uses TRBV30 and TRBJ2-5, with 7 bases aligning to TRBD2. J was trimmed by 5 bases and V by 3 bases; bases with no gene match: 9. There are 14 residues in the CDR3. CDR1 is GTSNPN and CDR2 is SVGIG in the germline V gene (reference sequence).